Below are 32 T cell receptor beta chains sequenced from a single sample in a study of blood T cell repertoires in COVID-19. Using immunoSEQ multiplex PCR, the repertoire was profiled, and TCRdb retains in-frame clones only, with some absent. The table has 150,000 to 200,000 clones, around 84% seen once. The sequencing input was peripheral blood. The receptors shown here come from a woman between 65 and 79 years old with COVID-19, enrolled during active disease.

V usage is TRBV28 and J usage is TRBJ1-1; D is unresolved. CDR1 is MDHEN and CDR2 is SYDVKM in the germline V gene. The CDR3 has 11 amino acids. The ends were cut back, 5 bases at V and 11 bases at J, with 12 bases in the middle. The chain's CDR3 is CASSRLGLAFF. The DNA of the CDR3 is TGTGCCAGCAGTAGACTCGGTTTGGCTTTCTTT.

The V gene is TRBV24-1, the J gene TRBJ2-5; TRBD1 matches at 7 bases. Per germline, CDR1 KGHDR and CDR2 SFDVKD. The CDR3 is 15 residues long. J was trimmed by 3 bases and V by 5 bases; bases with no gene match: 8. The CDR3 DNA reads as TGTGCCACCAGTGTGGGTGACAGGGACAAAGAGACCCAGTACTTC. Encoded protein: CATSVGDRDKETQYF.

The chain joins TRBV18 to TRBJ2-1; possibly TRBD2 for D (5 bases). CDR1 is KGHSH and CDR2 is LQKENI in the germline V gene. Trimming shortened V by 6 bases and J by 5 bases, and 11 bases separated the two germline ends. The CDR3 totals 13 residues. CDR3 sequence reads: CASSLGLNNEQFF. CDR3 DNA: TGTGCCAGCTCTCTTGGACTCAACAATGAGCAGTTCTTC.

The chain carries TRBV5-4 and TRBJ2-1, with 8 bases identical to TRBD1. Germline V lookup: CDR1 SGHNT, CDR2 YYREEE (reference sequence). CDR3 length: 13 residues. V lost 5 bases, J lost 8 bases, and 6 bases stayed unmatched. The DNA for the CDR3 is TGTGCCAGCAGACCCGACAGGGGCTATGAGCAGTTCTTC. Protein sequence: CASRPDRGYEQFF.

The chain employs TRBV7-9 and TRBJ2-7, with 8 bases fitting TRBD2. The CDR3 sequence is 15 residues long. V was pared by 3 bases and J by 0 bases, with 4 bases of the junction left unmatched. CDR1 is SEHNR, CDR2 FQNEAQ, per germline (reference sequence). In DNA form, the CDR3 reads TGTGCCAGCAGCTTCCAGCGGGAGTACTCCTACGAGCAGTACTTC. Its protein product is CASSFQREYSYEQYF.

The chain recombines TRBV6-5 with TRBJ2-5, with D possibly being TRBD1 (5 bases). This CDR3 region has 15 residues. V gave up 5 bases and J gave up 5 bases, with 18 bases separating them. Germline V gives CDR1 MNHEY, CDR2 SVGAGI. CDR3 amino acids: CASSNPGQGGETQYF. The CDR3 bases are TGTGCCAGCAGTAACCCCGGGCAGGGTGGGGAGACCCAGTACTTC.

For the CDR3, the DNA is TGTGCCAGCGGTCAAAGGGGCAACACTGAAGCTTTCTTT. Translated, it gives CASGQRGNTEAFF. V usage is TRBV27 and J usage is TRBJ1-1; possible D gene TRBD1, 5 bases. Trimming removed 8 bases at V and 2 bases at J, with 12 bases between. This CDR3 has 13 residues. The V gene's germline CDR1 is MNHEY and CDR2 SMNVEV (reference sequence).

The CDR3 DNA is TGTGCCAGCCACAGGGACAATCAGCCCCAGCATTTT. This gives the protein CASHRDNQPQHF. V gene TRBV2 combines with J gene TRBJ1-5; D is possibly TRBD1 (6 bases). CDR1 and CDR2 from the germline V gene are SNHLY and FYNNEI. The CDR3 contains 12 residues. The V end was cut by 8 bases, the J end by 3 bases, with 8 bases between.

In its sample, this clone was seen once. The chain recombines TRBV20-1 with TRBJ1-5, with D possibly matching TRBD1 (5 bases). V was cut by 3 bases and J by 6 bases, with 12 bases left in between. This CDR3 is built from 13 residues. CDR1 and CDR2 from the germline V gene are DFQATT and SNEGSKA (reference sequence). CDR3 DNA sequence: TGCAGTGCTAGTGGGGGAGGGAGTCAGCCCCAGCATTTT. It specifies CSASGGGSQPQHF.

In DNA form, the CDR3 reads TGTGCCAGTAGTACAGACAGCACCGGGGAGCTGTTTTTT. It codes for CASSTDSTGELFF. This chain connects TRBV19 to TRBJ2-2; perhaps TRBD1 as D (5 bases). Germline CDR1 is LNHDA and CDR2 is SQIVND (reference sequence). The CDR3 covers 13 residues. The germline V and J ends were trimmed by 4 bases and 4 bases, with 7 bases remaining between them.

The sample holds a few counts of this clone. J is TRBJ2-7 and V is TRBV3-1 (or the pseudogene TRBV3-2); 10 bases agree with TRBD2. Looked up from germline, CDR1 is LGHDT and CDR2 is YNNKEL (reference sequence). V dropped 4 bases and J dropped 6; count of bases not matched to a gene: 9. The CDR3 is 15 residues long. CDR3 sequence (DNA): TGTGCCAGCAGCCCACAAGCGGGAGGGCCTGTCGAGCAGTACTTC. This gives the protein CASSPQAGGPVEQYF.

The chain employs TRBV6-6 and TRBJ1-2, with D maybe TRBD1 (5 bases). Germline CDR1 reads MNHNY; CDR2 reads SVGAGI (reference sequence). The length of the CDR3 is 11 residues. Trimming shortened V by 5 bases and J by 7 bases, and 8 bases separated the two germline ends. This CDR3 reads CASSAGLGYTF. The CDR3 bases are TGTGCCAGCAGTGCAGGGCTTGGCTACACCTTC.

The chain joins TRBV18 to TRBJ1-1, with 7 bases lining up with TRBD1. The length of the CDR3 is 14 residues. Germline V gives CDR1 KGHSH, CDR2 LQKENI. V lost 3 bases to trimming and J lost 3 bases; unmatched junction nucleotides: 4. In nucleotides, the CDR3 is TGTGCCAGCTCACCGGTTGGGACAGACACTGAAGCTTTCTTT. Its protein product is CASSPVGTDTEAFF.

In its sample, this clone was seen once. The chain is built from TRBV27 and TRBJ2-1, with 8 nucleotides matching TRBD2. Per the germline V gene, CDR1 is MNHEY and CDR2 is SMNVEV (reference sequence). Trimming removed 5 bases from V and 2 bases from J; junction bases left unmatched: 8. The CDR3 consists of 16 residues. CDR3 in amino acids: CASSPFFGRAYNEQFF. In DNA form, the CDR3 reads TGTGCCAGCAGTCCCTTTTTCGGGAGGGCCTACAATGAGCAGTTCTTC.

The chain combines TRBV5-1 with TRBJ2-3; 9 positions agree with TRBD2. This CDR3 is 17 amino acids long. The V segment lost 4 bases and the J segment 4 bases; nucleotides outside the gene matches: 13. Germline CDR1 is SGHRS and CDR2 is YFSETQ. The CDR3 loop is CASSPGGARGGADTQYF. Here the CDR3 DNA reads TGCGCCAGCAGCCCCGGGGGGGCGCGGGGGGGTGCAGATACGCAGTATTTT.

V gene TRBV4-1 combines with J gene TRBJ2-5, with TRBD1 matching 12 bases. This CDR3 contains 16 residues. CDR1 is MGHRA, CDR2 YSYEKL, per germline. With V trimmed by 1 base and J by 6 bases, 6 bases remained unmatched. The CDR3 protein is CASSQAGTGGTKTQYF. The CDR3 nucleotides read TGCGCCAGCAGCCAAGCCGGGACAGGGGGCACAAAGACCCAGTACTTC.

CDR3 protein: CASSQRQGAEAFF. The CDR3 nucleotides are TGTGCCAGCAGCCAAAGACAGGGCGCTGAAGCTTTCTTT. This chain links TRBV14 with TRBJ1-1, with 7 bases matching TRBD1. Losses at the gene ends were 2 bases for V and 6 bases for J; bases not matched to a gene: 3. CDR3 length: 13 residues. The V gene's germline CDR1 is SGHDN and CDR2 FVKESK.

The DNA of the CDR3 is TGTGCCACACAAGCGGGTAGCTCCTACAATGAGCAGTTCTTC. Protein sequence: CATQAGSSYNEQFF. This chain joins TRBV19 and TRBJ2-1; D might be TRBD2 (6 bases). This CDR3 comprises 14 residues. Germline V gene data show CDR1 as LNHDA and CDR2 as SQIVND (reference sequence). V was clipped by 10 bases and J by 0 bases, with 13 bases between them. Together with reference TRBV19 and TRBJ2-1, the CDR3 gives the full variable domain: DGGITQSPKYLFRKEGQNVTLSCEQNLNHDAMYWYRQDPGQGLRLIYYSQIVNDFQKGDIAEGYSVSREKKESFPLTVTSAQKNPTAFYLCATQAGSSYNEQFFGPGTRLTVL.

The chain couples TRBV27 to TRBJ1-1, with unresolved D. Looked up from germline, CDR1 is MNHEY and CDR2 is SMNVEV (reference sequence). Between the trimmed V and J ends, which lost 3 bases and 2 bases, there was a span of 7 bases. This CDR3 is built from 13 residues. CDR3 sequence reads: CASSFAGNTEAFF. In DNA, the CDR3 is TGTGCCAGCAGTTTTGCGGGAAACACTGAAGCTTTCTTT.

This chain uses TRBV30 with TRBJ1-3, with D possibly matching TRBD1 (5 bases). V was cut by 2 bases and J by 0 bases, with 14 bases left in between. The CDR3 is 16 amino acids. Germline-derived CDR1 and CDR2 are GTSNPN and SVGIG (reference sequence). In DNA form, the CDR3 reads TGTGCCTGGAGTCCGATCGGACACCTCTCTGGAAACACCATATATTTT. Amino acids: CAWSPIGHLSGNTIYF.

Note on this clone: Within the sample, other DNA sequences also encode this same CDR3. This chain uses TRBV2 with TRBJ1-4, with D perhaps TRBD1 (5 bases). Germline V gives CDR1 SNHLY, CDR2 FYNNEI. V shed 4 bases and J shed 8 bases, with 11 bases lying between them. This CDR3 is built from 13 residues. The CDR3 bases are TGTGCCAGCAGTGGAGACAGCGGGGAAAAACTGTTTTTT. Encoded protein: CASSGDSGEKLFF.

The chain recombines TRBV28 with TRBJ1-6, with unresolved D. Trimming pared 8 bases from V and 7 bases from J, leaving 9 bases between. Germline loops: CDR1 MDHEN, CDR2 SYDVKM. CDR3 length equals 12 residues. CDR3 sequence (DNA): TGTGCCAGCGACTCGAAAAATTCACCCCTCCACTTT. Translation gives CASDSKNSPLHF.

The chain employs TRBV28 and TRBJ1-4; D is ambiguous. Per the germline V gene, CDR1 is MDHEN and CDR2 is SYDVKM. The length of the CDR3 is 13 residues. With 3 bases removed from V and 7 bases from J, the gap between germline ends came to 9 bases. CDR3: CASSLPRSEKLFF. The CDR3 coding sequence is TGTGCCAGCAGTTTGCCGAGGAGTGAAAAACTGTTTTTT.

The chain couples TRBV9 to TRBJ1-1, with D unclear. The germline V gene encodes CDR1 SGDLS and CDR2 YYNGEE. The CDR3 length is 13 residues. Trimming removed 1 base at V and 2 bases at J, with 6 bases between. The CDR3 protein is CASSVTVNTEAFF. CDR3 bases: TGTGCCAGCAGCGTAACGGTTAACACTGAAGCTTTCTTT.

This chain connects TRBV6-4 to TRBJ1-2, with TRBD1 matching 9 bases. The trim removed 5 bases at V and 0 bases at J, leaving 1 base unmatched. The CDR3 length is 14 residues. Germline CDR1 reads MRHNA; CDR2 reads SNTAGT. The CDR3 loop is CASSRDRANYGYTF. The CDR3 nucleotides are TGTGCCAGCAGTCGGGACAGGGCTAACTATGGCTACACCTTC.

The rearrangement links TRBV27 to TRBJ2-5, with 7 bases fitting TRBD2. Germline V gives CDR1 MNHEY, CDR2 SMNVEV (reference sequence). V shed 2 bases, J shed 2 bases, and the junction held 5 bases outside the gene matches. The CDR3 extends over 15 amino acids. For the CDR3, the DNA is TGTGCCAGCAGTTTACGACTAGCCGCGCAAGAGACCCAGTACTTC. Its translation is CASSLRLAAQETQYF.

The gene calls are TRBV18 and TRBJ2-5, with a tentative D call TRBD2 (6 bases). V was pared by 6 bases and J by 4 bases, with 15 bases between. Looked up from germline, CDR1 is KGHSH and CDR2 is LQKENI. The CDR3 runs to 14 residues. CDR3 loop: CASSPLADVETQYF. The CDR3 DNA reads as TGTGCCAGCTCGCCCTTAGCGGACGTAGAGACCCAGTACTTC.

In nucleotides, the CDR3 is TGTGCCAGCAGCCAAAGAGGGGGTAATGAGCAGTTCTTC. It encodes CASSQRGGNEQFF. This rearrangement joins TRBV13 to TRBJ2-1; D is perhaps TRBD1 (6 bases). V gave up 5 bases and J gave up 7 bases, with 12 bases separating them. The length of the CDR3 is 13 residues. Germline CDR1 is PRHDT and CDR2 is FYEKMQ (reference sequence).

The V and J genes are TRBV9 and TRBJ1-6, with D possibly matching TRBD1 (5 bases). Germline CDR1 is SGDLS and CDR2 is YYNGEE. Trimming pared 4 bases from V and 10 bases from J, leaving 12 bases between. This CDR3 is built from 13 residues. The CDR3 sequence: CASSIGTVSPLHF. CDR3 in DNA: TGTGCCAGCAGCATCGGGACTGTATCACCCCTCCACTTT.

The chain combines TRBV4-2 with TRBJ1-2; no definite D call. Germline V gene data show CDR1 as LGHNA and CDR2 as YNFKEQ. Trimming took off 3 bases at V and 8 bases at J, with 10 bases between the two ends. This CDR3 comprises 12 residues. CDR3 DNA sequence: TGTGCCAGCAGCCAGGGAGGTGAGGGCTACACCTTC. Protein: CASSQGGEGYTF.

The chain links TRBV3-1 (or the pseudogene TRBV3-2) to TRBJ2-7, with D possibly TRBD1 on 6 matching bases. V was cut by 0 bases and J by 6 bases, with 15 bases left in between. Germline CDR1 is LGHDT and CDR2 is YNNKEL (reference sequence). This CDR3 contains 15 residues. The CDR3 here is CASSQDGTGSPEQYF. DNA of the CDR3: TGTGCCAGCAGCCAAGACGGCACAGGGTCGCCCGAGCAGTACTTC.

This chain connects TRBV10-3 to TRBJ2-7, with 15 bases that match TRBD2. The CDR3 length is 14 residues. The V gene's germline CDR1 is ENHRY and CDR2 SYGVKD. The ends lost 10 bases at V and 6 bases at J; junction bases unmatched: 7. The CDR3, as DNA: TGTGCCACCACGGGACTAGCGGGAGGCAGCGAGCAGTACTTC. Translation gives CATTGLAGGSEQYF.